One sample yielded the 20 T cell receptor beta chains listed below, sequenced in a study of blood T cells in healthy people across ages. Primed by a sample-barcoded 5' primer and a J-beta primer mix, a second PCR proceeded for 7 to 11 cycles. TCRdb reprocessed the 5' RACE reads via MiXCR and lists one record per CDR3 protein. The sample records hundreds of thousands of distinct CDR3 sequences, roughly 41% being singletons. Sequenced sample: blood. The receptor set was obtained from a man at least 80 years old in good health.

At least ten counts were recorded for this clonotype. The chain has TRBV7-2 and TRBJ2-3; D is perhaps TRBD1 or TRBD2 (7 bases each). The CDR3 is 19 residues long. CDR1 and CDR2 (germline): SGHTA, FQGNSA. V lost 4 bases and J lost 0, with 23 bases in between. This chain's CDR3 is CASSSQGRGRGLSTDTQYF. The CDR3 DNA reads as TGTGCCAGCAGCTCACAGGGGAGGGGGAGAGGTCTTAGCACAGATACGCAGTATTTT.

This clonotype was seen at least ten times. The rearrangement links TRBV29-1 to TRBJ2-3, with TRBD1 matching 8 bases. Unmatched junction bases numbered 15, after V lost 8 bases and J lost 5 bases. This CDR3 has 15 residues. Germline V gene data show CDR1 as SQVTM and CDR2 as ANQGSEA. The CDR3 DNA reads as TGCAGCTCTTTACTGGCAGGGGGCATAGGAGATACGCAGTATTTT. It translates to CSSLLAGGIGDTQYF.

The chain carries TRBV9 and TRBJ2-3; no firm D call. CDR1 is SGDLS, CDR2 YYNGEE, per germline. This CDR3 has 15 amino acids. The V and J ends lost 4 bases and 2 bases respectively, with 14 bases between them. CDR3 amino acids: CASSNSRLPTDTQYF. CDR3 bases: TGTGCCAGCAGCAACTCTCGGCTACCCACAGATACGCAGTATTTT.

This clonotype was counted only a few times. The chain carries TRBV11-2 and TRBJ2-3, with 7 bases identical to TRBD1. Germline-derived CDR1 and CDR2 are SGHAT and FQNNGV. Trimming took 2 bases from V and 2 from J; bases not matched to a gene: 4. The CDR3 has 15 amino acids. In nucleotides, the CDR3 is TGTGCCAGCAGCTTAAGGGGGCTCTCCACAGATACGCAGTATTTT. Residues: CASSLRGLSTDTQYF.

This clonotype was seen ten or more times. The chain has TRBV12-3 or TRBV12-4 and TRBJ1-2; possible D gene TRBD1, 6 bases. The CDR3 runs 14 residues. The germline V and J ends were trimmed by 0 bases and 5 bases, with 10 bases remaining between them. The CDR3 loop is CASSLALGAYGYTF. The CDR3, as DNA: TGTGCCAGCAGTTTAGCGCTGGGGGCATATGGCTACACCTTC.

The V gene is TRBV7-8, the J gene TRBJ1-1, with TRBD1 identical over 8 bases. Germline V CDR1 and CDR2: SGHVS, FQNEAQ. The ends lost 3 bases at V and 2 bases at J; junction bases unmatched: 5. This CDR3 is 15 amino acids long. CDR3 loop: CASSLKQGGNTEAFF. The CDR3 DNA is TGTGCCAGCAGCTTGAAACAGGGGGGCAACACTGAAGCTTTCTTT.

Concerning this clonotype itself: A read error may explain this, as a much larger clone is one base away. The genes are TRBV28 and TRBJ2-5, with 10 bases identical to TRBD2. There are 16 residues in the CDR3. CDR1 and CDR2 from the germline V gene are MDHEN and SYDVKM. Germline trimming cut 6 bases from V and 11 bases from J; bases unmatched to any gene: 18. Here the CDR3 reads CASSQLAGSSYNEQYF. In DNA, the CDR3 is TGTGCCAGCAGCCAACTAGCGGGAAGCTCCTACAATGAGCAGTACTTC.

This clonotype was picked up many times. The chain carries TRBV20-1 and TRBJ2-7; a possible D gene is TRBD1 (5 bases). The CDR3 has 12 amino acids. Trimming left V 3 bases short and J 2 bases short, with 8 bases between. Per germline, CDR1 DFQATT and CDR2 SNEGSKA (reference sequence). CDR3 sequence: CSARDKPYEQYF. For the CDR3, the DNA is TGCAGTGCTAGGGACAAACCCTACGAGCAGTACTTC.

The chain uses TRBV20-1 and TRBJ1-4, with D maybe TRBD1 (5 bases). Germline V CDR1 and CDR2: DFQATT, SNEGSKA (reference sequence). The V gene lost 3 bases and the J gene lost 10 bases, with 18 bases spanning the gap. This CDR3 region has 14 residues. The DNA for the CDR3 is TGCAGTGCTAGGAAAGACAGTGATCGAGGAAAACTGTTTTTT. This translates into CSARKDSDRGKLFF.

The chain is built from TRBV27 and TRBJ1-2; 7 bases align to TRBD1. Germline assignment: CDR1 MNHEY and CDR2 SMNVEV (reference sequence). This CDR3 is 15 amino acids long. V was clipped by 6 bases and J by 1 base; unmatched bases: 8. The CDR3 spells CASRLGTANNYGYTF. The CDR3 DNA reads TGTGCCAGCAGGTTAGGGACAGCCAATAACTATGGCTACACCTTC.

Concerning this clonotype itself: Given a much more abundant clone one base away, this may be a read error. The chain is built from TRBV7-9 and TRBJ2-7, with a possible D match to TRBD1 (6 bases). Trimming took 2 bases from V and 2 from J, leaving 7 bases between them. This CDR3 is 13 amino acids long. The V gene's germline CDR1 is SEHNR and CDR2 FQNEAQ (reference sequence). Here the CDR3 DNA reads TGTGCCAGCAGCTTACCAGGGGCCTACGAGCAGTACTTC. It encodes CASSLPGAYEQYF. The full variable domain, its missing parts supplied by reference TRBV7-9 and TRBJ2-7, is DTGVSQNPRHKITKRGQNVTFRCDPISEHNRLYWYRQTLGQGPEFLTYFQNEAQLEKSRLLSDRFSAERPKGSFSTLEIQRTEQGDSAMYLCASSLPGAYEQYFGPGTRLTVT.

The rearrangement uses TRBV10-2 and TRBJ2-1; TRBD2 matches 8 bases. Germline V gives CDR1 WSHSY, CDR2 SAAADI. V shed 2 bases and J 4 bases; nucleotides not matched to a gene: 7. There are 16 residues in the CDR3. CDR3 protein: CASSEEYSGAYNEQFF. In DNA form, the CDR3 reads TGCGCCAGCAGTGAGGAGTATAGCGGGGCTTACAATGAGCAGTTCTTC.

This clonotype has a count of ten or more. The rearrangement joins TRBV20-1 to TRBJ2-2, with a tentative D call TRBD2 (6 bases). V lost 0 bases and J 4 bases, leaving 15 bases between the germline ends. Germline V lookup: CDR1 DFQATT, CDR2 SNEGSKA (reference sequence). The CDR3 has 16 amino acids. CDR3 nucleotides: TGCAGTGCTAGAGATGGGGCGGGATGGGGCACCGGGGAGCTGTTTTTT. Amino acids: CSARDGAGWGTGELFF.

The rearrangement joins TRBV20-1 to TRBJ1-1; unclear D gene. The CDR3 loop spans 13 amino acids. Germline CDR1 and CDR2: DFQATT and SNEGSKA (reference sequence). V was cut by 1 base and J by 1 base, with 7 bases left in between. CDR3 sequence: CSARGFRNTEAFF. The CDR3 bases are TGCAGTGCTAGAGGATTCAGGAACACTGAAGCTTTCTTT.

This clonotype appeared a few times. The chain uses TRBV28 and TRBJ2-4; 11 bases align to TRBD2. The J call may be faulty, since TRBJ2-7 better matches the DNA end. CDR3 length: 14 residues. Germline CDR1 is MDHEN and CDR2 is SYDVKM. CDR3 region: CASRLTSGSSEQYF. CDR3 coding DNA: TGTGCCAGCAGGCTAACTAGCGGGAGTTCCGAGCAGTACTTC.

The chain has TRBV5-1 and TRBJ2-2; 12 bases match TRBD2. The CDR3 has 16 amino acids. V dropped 4 bases and J dropped 7; count of bases not matched to a gene: 8. In germline, CDR1 is SGHRS, CDR2 YFSETQ. This CDR3 reads CASSRLAGGLNGELFF. In DNA, the CDR3 is TGCGCCAGCAGCCGCCTAGCGGGGGGGCTTAACGGGGAGCTGTTTTTT.

The V and J genes are TRBV29-1 and TRBJ2-3, with 9 bases fitting TRBD2. The CDR3 extends over 14 amino acids. Per germline, CDR1 SQVTM and CDR2 ANQGSEA. The J segment lost 4 bases and the V segment lost 3 bases, leaving 5 bases of the junction unmatched. CDR3 coding DNA: TGCAGCGTTGAGGGTCGGACTAGCGCAGATACGCAGTATTTT. It encodes CSVEGRTSADTQYF.

The chain employs TRBV20-1 and TRBJ2-5, with 8 bases aligning to TRBD1. Per the germline V gene, CDR1 is DFQATT and CDR2 is SNEGSKA (reference sequence). V gave up 4 bases and J gave up 11 bases; unmatched junction bases: 15. The CDR3 sequence is 14 residues long. Here the CDR3 DNA reads TGCAGTGCTACTGTTCTCCCAGGGGGCAATGAGCAGTACTTC. It specifies CSATVLPGGNEQYF.

The CDR3 sequence is CASSGGQGGEQYF. The DNA of the CDR3 is TGTGCCAGCAGCGGAGGACAGGGGGGAGAGCAGTACTTC. The chain combines TRBV7-2 with TRBJ2-7, with 10 bases matching TRBD1. Germline CDR1 and CDR2: SGHTA and FQGNSA. With 5 bases clipped from V and 7 bases from J, the junction kept 5 bases outside the gene matches. This CDR3 is 13 amino acids long.

The V gene is TRBV7-6, the J gene TRBJ2-1; 12 bases fit TRBD2. This CDR3 comprises 15 residues. Per germline, CDR1 SGHVS and CDR2 FNYEAQ. The V segment lost 5 bases and the J segment 9 bases; nucleotides outside the gene matches: 8. The CDR3 DNA follows: TGTGCCAGCAGCATGACTAGCGGGAGCTACCCTGAGCAGTTCTTC. This translates into CASSMTSGSYPEQFF.